These T cell receptor beta chains were read from a single sample in a study of blood T cell repertoires in COVID-19. Profiling relied on immunoSEQ multiplex PCR, and the TCRdb table lists in-frame clones only, not all of them. The sample holds about 240,000 clones, approximately 83% seen once. Specimen: peripheral blood. These receptors were taken from a man aged 25 to 45 who had recovered from COVID-19. CDR3s include the opening cysteine and the closing phenylalanine or tryptophan. The D gene is left open where the match is weak. Not all rows give a size; the values are once, few, many and, for expanded clones, a class.

size,D,J,V,DNA,CDR3
NA,NA,TRBJ2-2,TRBV5-1,TGCGCCAGCAGCTTGGATGGCAGGAGGTCTTTCGGGGAGCTGTTTTTT,CASSLDGRRSFGELFF
NA,NA,TRBJ2-7,TRBV6-5,TGTGCCAGCAGTTACTCGAGGCTAGCGCTGGGCTACGAGCAGTACTTC,CASSYSRLALGYEQYF
NA,NA,TRBJ1-1,TRBV19,TGTGCCAGTAGTATAGGCGGAGGTATGAACACTGAAGCTTTCTTT,CASSIGGGMNTEAFF
NA,TRBD1,TRBJ2-6,TRBV2,TGTGCCAGCAGTCCCATTTTAGGACAGGGGTCTGGGGCCAACGTCCTGACTTTC,CASSPILGQGSGANVLTF
NA,NA,TRBJ2-7,TRBV5-1,TGCGCCAGCAGTCTCCAGACCCAGGGTCACGAGCAGTACTTC,CASSLQTQGHEQYF
once,TRBD1,TRBJ1-2,TRBV6-6,TGTGCCAGCAGTTACTCGGACAGGGGCTACACCTTC,CASSYSDRGYTF
NA,TRBD2,TRBJ2-1,TRBV15,TGTGCCACCAGCAAAGCGGGGGAGGACAATGAGCAGTTCTTC,CATSKAGEDNEQFF
NA,NA,TRBJ2-1,TRBV11-2,TGTGCCAGCAGCTTAGAAAGTAGCTTAGGGCAGTTCTTC,CASSLESSLGQFF
NA,NA,TRBJ2-2,TRBV7-2,TGTGCCAGCAGCTTAGGAAGTGGCCGTGGCACCGGGGAGCTGTTTTTT,CASSLGSGRGTGELFF
NA,TRBD1,TRBJ1-6,TRBV11-2,TGTGCCAGCAGCTTTGATGGACAGGTTGGTTCACCCCTCCACTTT,CASSFDGQVGSPLHF
NA,NA,TRBJ1-4,TRBV2,TGTGCCAGCAGTGCCGGTAGGGGCGGCGTTGAAAAACTGTTTTTT,CASSAGRGGVEKLFF
NA,TRBD1,TRBJ2-1,TRBV2,TGTGCCAGCAGTTTCTCGACAGGGACGTTCTTC,CASSFSTGTFF
NA,NA,TRBJ1-5,TRBV9,TGTGCCAGCAGCGTGGGGGGTGGAAATCAGCCCCAGCATTTT,CASSVGGGNQPQHF
NA,TRBD2,TRBJ2-2,TRBV7-3,TGTGCCAGCAGCTTATGGGTAGCGGGGGACACCGGGGAGCTGTTTTTT,CASSLWVAGDTGELFF
NA,TRBD1,TRBJ1-5,TRBV5-8,TGTGCCATCACCGGGACAGGGAATCAGCCCCAGCATTTT,CAITGTGNQPQHF
NA,TRBD2,TRBJ2-1,TRBV5-6,TGTGCCAGCAGCCTCCTAGCGGCCCCTTCCTACAATGAGCAGTTCTTC,CASSLLAAPSYNEQFF
NA,TRBD2,TRBJ2-5,TRBV5-1,TGCGCCAGCATGCTAGCGGGGGGAGAGACCCAGTACTTC,CASMLAGGETQYF
NA,TRBD1,TRBJ1-2,TRBV19,TGTGCCAGTAGTACCACCCGGGACAGTTGGTATGGCTACACCTTC,CASSTTRDSWYGYTF
NA,NA,TRBJ2-3,TRBV5-6,TGTGCCAGCAGCTTATCGCCGGGCACAGATACGCAGTATTTT,CASSLSPGTDTQYF
NA,NA,TRBJ1-2,TRBV27,TGTGCCAGCAGTCCCCGACCCGGAGAGGGCAGGTACTATGGCTACACCTTC,CASSPRPGEGRYYGYTF
NA,NA,TRBJ2-7,TRBV19,TGTGCCAGTATTGGGGGCGCCGAGCAGTACTTC,CASIGGAEQYF
NA,NA,TRBJ1-3,TRBV4-1,TGCGCCAGCAGACCTTCTACAGGGTCCGAGGGATATACTGGAAACACCATATATTTT,CASRPSTGSEGYTGNTIYF
few,NA,TRBJ1-2,TRBV10-3,TGTGCCATCAGTCCCGGACAGTTGGGCTACACCTTC,CAISPGQLGYTF
NA,NA,TRBJ1-3,TRBV6-1,TGTGCCAGCAGTGAAGTGCAGGGATATGGAAACACCATATATTTT,CASSEVQGYGNTIYF
once,TRBD1,TRBJ1-3,TRBV2,TGTGCCAGCAGCTGGAACAGGGGCTCTGGAAACACCATATATTTT,CASSWNRGSGNTIYF
NA,NA,TRBJ2-1,TRBV18,TGTGCCAGCTCAGGGAATAGCGGTAATGAGCAGTTCTTC,CASSGNSGNEQFF
once,TRBD2,TRBJ2-7,TRBV18,TGTGCCAGCTCACCCGGACTAGCGGGACCCTACGAGCAGTACTTC,CASSPGLAGPYEQYF
NA,NA,TRBJ2-7,TRBV3-1/TRBV3-2,TGTGCCAGCAGCCTTGGACAGTTCTACGAGCAGTACTTC,CASSLGQFYEQYF
once,NA,TRBJ2-3,TRBV27,TGTGCCAGCAGTTTTGTGGTTAGCGGCACAGATACGCAGTATTTT,CASSFVVSGTDTQYF
NA,TRBD1,TRBJ2-1,TRBV6-4,TGTGCCAGCAGTGACGGACAGGGGGCCAATGAGCAGTTCTTC,CASSDGQGANEQFF
NA,NA,TRBJ2-6,TRBV5-1,TGCGCCAGCAGCTTGTTAGGGGATAGCTCTGGGGCCAACGTCCTGACTTTC,CASSLLGDSSGANVLTF
NA,NA,TRBJ1-1,TRBV3-1/TRBV3-2,TGTGCCAGCAGCCAAACGGTGACTGAAGCTTTCTTT,CASSQTVTEAFF
NA,NA,TRBJ1-1,TRBV2,TGTGCCAGCATCTATGGTGGGGCGACTGAAGCTTTCTTT,CASIYGGATEAFF
NA,NA,TRBJ1-5,TRBV19,TGTGCCAGTAGTATTGGGTCGGAGCAGCCCCAGCATTTT,CASSIGSEQPQHF
once,NA,TRBJ2-1,TRBV5-1,TGCGCCAGCAGCTTGCCAGGGGCCACCTACAATGAGCAGTTCTTC,CASSLPGATYNEQFF
NA,TRBD2,TRBJ2-3,TRBV7-9,TGTGCCAGCATTCTAGCGGGGGCAGATACGCAGTATTTT,CASILAGADTQYF
NA,NA,TRBJ1-1,TRBV12-3/TRBV12-4,TGTGCCAGCAGTTACCTGACACCCTATGCTTTCTTT,CASSYLTPYAFF
NA,NA,TRBJ2-7,TRBV27,TGTGCCAGCAGTTCTAACTCCGCGGGGGCCGAGCAGTACTTC,CASSSNSAGAEQYF
few,TRBD1,TRBJ1-4,TRBV6-5,TGTGCCAGCAGGTCCGGGACAGGGGGAAATGAAAAACTGTTTTTT,CASRSGTGGNEKLFF
NA,TRBD1,TRBJ1-5,TRBV5-5,TGTGCCAGCAGCTTGGCCGGGACAGGGGGTGGTCAGCATTTT,CASSLAGTGGGQHF
NA,NA,TRBJ2-3,TRBV18,TGTGCCAGCTCACCACCAGGGGCAGATACGCAGTATTTT,CASSPPGADTQYF
once,TRBD2,TRBJ2-5,TRBV7-9,TGTGCCAGCAGCCCGGGACTAGCGGGGGGAACGTACCAAGAGACCCAGTACTTC,CASSPGLAGGTYQETQYF
NA,TRBD1,TRBJ1-1,TRBV14,TGTGCCAGCGGTAGACAGGGTGACACTGAAGCTTTCTTT,CASGRQGDTEAFF
NA,TRBD2,TRBJ2-1,TRBV4-1,TGCGCCAGCAGCCAAGATCCAACGGGGGGGGGCAGTGAGCAGTTCTTC,CASSQDPTGGGSEQFF
NA,NA,TRBJ1-2,TRBV19,TGTGCCAGTAGTATAGATGGACAGAACTATGGCTACACCTTC,CASSIDGQNYGYTF
few,NA,TRBJ1-1,TRBV7-2,TGTGCCAGCAGCCGCGGACATTCCAACACTGAAGCTTTCTTT,CASSRGHSNTEAFF
NA,TRBD2,TRBJ2-7,TRBV27,TGTGCCAGCCAGGTCGCTAGCGGGGGGTTCTACGAGCAGTACTTC,CASQVASGGFYEQYF
NA,TRBD1,TRBJ2-5,TRBV5-1,TGCGCCAGCAGCTTCGGGACAGGGGATGGAGAGACCCAGTACTTC,CASSFGTGDGETQYF
NA,NA,TRBJ2-1,TRBV11-3,TGTGCCAGCAGCTTAAGGGGGGGCCCCTACAATGAGCAGTTCTTC,CASSLRGGPYNEQFF
NA,TRBD2,TRBJ2-1,TRBV2,TGTGCCAGCCTCGGGGGAGACTTTAGCGGGGGTCTAGCCTACAATGAGCAGTTCTTC,CASLGGDFSGGLAYNEQFF
NA,NA,TRBJ2-1,TRBV10-2,TGCGCCAGCAGGCAGGGTCCGGACGAGCAGTTCTTC,CASRQGPDEQFF
NA,NA,TRBJ2-1,TRBV5-4,TGTGCCAGCAGCTTCGATAGCTCCTACAATGAGCAGTTCTTC,CASSFDSSYNEQFF
NA,NA,TRBJ1-1,TRBV19,TGTGCCAGTAGTCCAGGGTGGGCCACTGAAGCTTTCTTT,CASSPGWATEAFF
NA,NA,TRBJ2-3,TRBV6-5,TGTGCCAGCAGTTCCCCCGGTACGCAGTATTTT,CASSSPGTQYF
NA,TRBD2,TRBJ2-3,TRBV7-9,TGTGCCAGCAGCTTAGGCGGGGGGGGCACAGATACGCAGTATTTT,CASSLGGGGTDTQYF